Detailed here is one T cell receptor beta chain. This record comes from a study of metastatic and nonmetastatic thyroid tumors. TCRdb re-called clones from the PCR reads using MiXCR. The data show under 5,000 clones, around 21% seen once. Germline values: CDR1 SGHAT, CDR2 FQNNGV. This CDR3 has 18 amino acids. V shed 4 bases and J 1 base; nucleotides not matched to a gene: 9. The entire patient cohort was treatment-naive prior to thyroid surgery. The chain combines TRBV11-2 with TRBJ2-2, with 10 bases identical to TRBD2. Sequences were obtained from tumor tissue. The origin of this receptor is a male donor with papillary thyroid cancer or a benign thyroid nodule (not recorded which). Some clones in this sample may be carry-over from other donors' samples. The CDR3 DNA reads TGTGCCAGCAGCTCCGCTTGGGGACTAGCGAGGAACACCGGGGAGCTGTTTTTT. Translating it yields CASSSAWGLARNTGELFF. Full variable domain (remainder filled in from reference TRBV11-2 and TRBJ2-2): EAGVAQSPRYKIIEKRQSVAFWCNPISGHATLYWYQQILGQGPKLLIQFQNNGVVDDSQLPKDRFSAERLKGVDSTLKIQPAKLEDSAVYLCASSSAWGLARNTGELFFGEGSRLTVL.